These 32 T cell receptor beta chains came from one sample sequenced in a study of blood T cell repertoires in COVID-19. The protocol was immunoSEQ multiplex PCR, while the TCRdb copy is restricted to in-frame clones and leaves out a portion. The repertoire holds roughly 140,000 clones, with roughly 85% as singletons. Sequencing input: peripheral blood. These TCRs come from a man aged 70-80 years with acute or convalescent COVID-19.

V and J are TRBV30 and TRBJ1-5; maybe TRBD1 (6 bases). The germline V and J ends were trimmed by 2 bases and 7 bases, with 15 bases remaining between them. This CDR3 has 14 amino acids. From germline, CDR1 is GTSNPN and CDR2 SVGIG (reference sequence). The CDR3 DNA follows: TGTGCCTGGAGTTCGGGGGGGCAGTTCCAGCCCCAGCATTTT. Translation gives CAWSSGGQFQPQHF.

The CDR3 DNA is TGTGCCAGCAGCAGACAGGGGGCTTACAATGAGCAGTTCTTC. Protein sequence: CASSRQGAYNEQFF. This chain joins TRBV7-2 and TRBJ2-1; TRBD1 matches 10 bases. V lost 5 bases, J lost 4 bases, and 2 bases stayed unmatched. CDR1 and CDR2 (germline): SGHTA, FQGNSA. The CDR3 loop spans 14 amino acids.

The chain combines TRBV28 with TRBJ1-5; D is possibly TRBD1 (5 bases). Trimming removed 3 bases from V and 6 bases from J, with 12 bases in between. This CDR3 has 14 residues. Germline V lookup: CDR1 MDHEN, CDR2 SYDVKM. This CDR3 reads CASSLGGGGQPQHF. The CDR3 DNA reads TGTGCCAGCAGTTTGGGCGGGGGGGGTCAGCCCCAGCATTTT.

The rearrangement joins TRBV27 to TRBJ1-2; D call uncertain. The germline V and J ends were trimmed by 4 bases and 0 bases, with 3 bases remaining between them. This CDR3 contains 12 residues. Germline V lookup: CDR1 MNHEY, CDR2 SMNVEV (reference sequence). CDR3 in amino acids: CASSSTNYGYTF. For the CDR3, the DNA is TGTGCCAGCAGTTCCACTAACTATGGCTACACCTTC.

The genes are TRBV11-2 and TRBJ2-7; the D gene is possibly TRBD2 (6 bases). This CDR3 is built from 15 residues. V was trimmed by 1 base and J by 5 bases, leaving 15 bases between them. Germline V gene lookup returns CDR1 SGHAT and CDR2 FQNNGV. The CDR3 DNA reads as TGTGCCAGCAGCTTAGGTATGGCGGGGATGAACGAGCAGTACTTC. This sequence encodes CASSLGMAGMNEQYF.

This chain joins TRBV5-5 and TRBJ2-1; 9 nucleotides match TRBD2. Losses at the gene ends were 4 bases for V and 5 bases for J; bases not matched to a gene: 10. CDR3 length equals 16 residues. Germline V gene sequence: CDR1 SGHKS, CDR2 YYEKEE (reference sequence). In nucleotides, the CDR3 is TGTGCCAGCAGCCCTTCCGGGACTAGCATGGACAATGAGCAGTTCTTC. Its translation: CASSPSGTSMDNEQFF.

The J gene is TRBJ2-1, the V gene TRBV10-3, with TRBD1 matching 7 bases. V lost 10 bases and J lost 6; bases outside the gene matches: 6. The germline V gene encodes CDR1 ENHRY and CDR2 SYGVKD. There are 12 residues in the CDR3. The CDR3 is CATRQGGNEQFF. CDR3 DNA sequence: TGTGCCACTAGACAGGGTGGCAATGAGCAGTTCTTC.

The CDR3 region is CASSLVAGVTEQYF. The DNA of the CDR3 is TGCGCCAGCAGCTTGGTAGCGGGAGTAACCGAGCAGTACTTC. This chain uses TRBV5-1 with TRBJ2-7; 9 bases map to TRBD2. This CDR3 is built from 14 residues. Germline CDR1 SGHRS, CDR2 YFSETQ. The V segment lost 0 bases and the J segment 6 bases; nucleotides outside the gene matches: 4.

This clone appeared a single time. The chain combines TRBV28 with TRBJ1-5, with 8 bases lining up with TRBD1. Germline CDR1 MDHEN, CDR2 SYDVKM. CDR3 length: 16 residues. V gave up 6 bases and J gave up 0 bases; unmatched junction bases: 7. CDR3 in DNA: TGTGCCAGCAGCCGACCGGGACAGGTTAGCAATCAGCCCCAGCATTTT. Its protein product is CASSRPGQVSNQPQHF.

The chain carries TRBV3-1 (or the pseudogene TRBV3-2) and TRBJ1-1; TRBD1 is a possible D gene (5 bases). Germline V gene sequence: CDR1 LGHDT, CDR2 YNNKEL (reference sequence). Trimming took off 1 base at V and 2 bases at J, with 11 bases between the two ends. The CDR3 covers 15 residues. The CDR3: CASSQGPGRNTEAFF. In DNA, the CDR3 is TGTGCCAGCAGCCAAGGTCCAGGGCGTAACACTGAAGCTTTCTTT.

The chain recombines TRBV4-3 with TRBJ1-1; D is uncertain. This CDR3 spans 16 amino acids. V lost 4 bases and J lost 4, with 19 bases in between. Germline-derived CDR1 and CDR2 are LGHNA and YSLEER. Written as DNA, the CDR3 is TGCGCCAGCAGCCCAACCGTGGAGGACGGATCCACTGAAGCTTTCTTT. Its translation: CASSPTVEDGSTEAFF.

The chain combines TRBV7-6 with TRBJ1-6; 8 nucleotides line up with TRBD1. CDR3 length equals 14 residues. The germline V gene encodes CDR1 SGHVS and CDR2 FNYEAQ. The ends lost 4 bases at V and 7 bases at J; junction bases unmatched: 3. CDR3 nucleotide sequence: TGTGCCAGCAGCTCGGGACAGGAAAATTCACCCCTCCACTTT. Amino acid sequence: CASSSGQENSPLHF. Drawing the rest from reference TRBV7-6 and TRBJ1-6, the complete variable domain is GAGVSQSPRYKVTKRGQDVALRCDPISGHVSLYWYRQALGQGPEFLTYFNYEAQQDKSGLPNDRFSAERPEGSISTLTIQRTEQRDSAMYRCASSSGQENSPLHFGNGTRLTVT.

This chain connects TRBV7-9 to TRBJ2-3; 8 bases align to TRBD2. The CDR3 runs to 14 residues. V shed 6 bases and J 6 bases; nucleotides not matched to a gene: 8. CDR1 is SEHNR and CDR2 is FQNEAQ in the germline V gene (reference sequence). The CDR3 loop is CASSSGLARDTQYF. The CDR3 DNA reads as TGTGCCAGCAGTTCAGGACTAGCTCGGGATACGCAGTATTTT.

V gene TRBV28 combines with J gene TRBJ1-3; perhaps TRBD1 as D (6 bases). The V and J ends lost 6 bases and 0 bases respectively, with 15 bases between them. The germline CDR1 and CDR2 sequences are MDHEN and SYDVKM. This CDR3 is built from 16 residues. The CDR3 spells CASSQTGPDSGNTIYF. Written as DNA, the CDR3 is TGTGCCAGCAGCCAAACAGGGCCCGACTCTGGAAACACCATATATTTT.

This clone was picked up one time. This rearrangement joins TRBV11-3 to TRBJ1-4; possible D gene TRBD1, 5 bases. V shed 6 bases and J shed 3 bases, with 8 bases lying between them. The CDR3 runs to 13 residues. Germline-derived CDR1 and CDR2 are SGHNT and YENEEA. The CDR3 DNA sequence: TGTGCCAGCAGTAAGACAGCTAATGAAAAACTGTTTTTT. Protein sequence: CASSKTANEKLFF.

V and J are TRBV18 and TRBJ2-3; weak D call: TRBD2 (5 bases). The V and J ends lost 2 bases and 0 bases respectively, with 15 bases between them. This CDR3 region has 17 residues. CDR1 and CDR2 from the germline V gene are KGHSH and LQKENI. CDR3 sequence reads: CASSPIGGTQSTDTQYF. The DNA of the CDR3 is TGTGCCAGCTCACCAATCGGAGGAACCCAAAGCACAGATACGCAGTATTTT.

The genes are TRBV30 and TRBJ2-2; unclear D gene. Germline V CDR1 and CDR2: GTSNPN, SVGIG (reference sequence). CDR3 length: 14 amino acids. V lost 4 bases to trimming and J lost 0 bases, with 9 bases between them. In nucleotides, the CDR3 is TGTGCCTGGAAGAGGCTCGCGAACACCGGGGAGCTGTTTTTT. It encodes CAWKRLANTGELFF. The entire variable domain, with the rest obtained from reference TRBV30 and TRBJ2-2, is as follows: SQTIHQWPATLVQPVGSPLSLECTVEGTSNPNLYWYRQAAGRGLQLLFYSVGIGQISSEVPQNLSASRPQDRQFILSSKKLLLSDSGFYLCAWKRLANTGELFFGEGSRLTVL.

This clone occurred a few times. CDR3 protein: CAISEEGNTEAFF. The CDR3 DNA sequence: TGTGCCATCAGTGAGGAGGGCAACACTGAAGCTTTCTTT. V gene TRBV10-3 combines with J gene TRBJ1-1, with D unclear. Germline V CDR1 and CDR2: ENHRY, SYGVKD. The length of the CDR3 is 13 residues. The V gene lost 2 bases and the J gene lost 2 bases, with 6 bases spanning the gap.

In nucleotides, the CDR3 is TGCGCCAGCAGCCGCTACGGACTAGCGGGAGACAATGAGCAGTTCTTC. Translation gives CASSRYGLAGDNEQFF. This chain connects TRBV5-1 to TRBJ2-1, with 13 bases matching TRBD2. Germline lookup yields CDR1 SGHRS and CDR2 YFSETQ. V lost 4 bases, J lost 5 bases, and 6 bases stayed unmatched. The CDR3 is made up of 16 amino acids.

The chain links TRBV6-2 or TRBV6-3 to TRBJ2-5, with D perhaps matching TRBD1 (5 bases). Germline values: CDR1 MNHEY, CDR2 SVGEGT. The CDR3 loop spans 13 amino acids. V lost 2 bases and J 13 bases, leaving 17 bases between the germline ends. The CDR3 bases are TGTGCCAGCAGTTACCGACAGTTCCCCATTCCGTACTTC. Protein sequence: CASSYRQFPIPYF.

The rearrangement uses TRBV15 and TRBJ2-3; 10 nucleotides agree with TRBD1. Unmatched junction bases numbered 12, after V lost 1 base and J lost 2 bases. The CDR3 totals 19 residues. Germline CDR1 reads LNHNV; CDR2 reads YYDKDF (reference sequence). DNA of the CDR3: TGTGCCACCAGCAGAGGACCCCGAACGGGGACAGGGGCCACAGATACGCAGTATTTT. Amino acid sequence: CATSRGPRTGTGATDTQYF. The full variable domain, completed using reference TRBV15 and TRBJ2-3, is DAMVIQNPRYQVTQFGKPVTLSCSQTLNHNVMYWYQQKSSQAPKLLFHYYDKDFNNEADTPDNFQSRRPNTSFCFLDIRSPGLGDTAMYLCATSRGPRTGTGATDTQYFGPGTRLTVL.

Here the CDR3 DNA reads TGTGCCAGCAGTTTCCTGGGGACAGGGAACACTGAAGCTTTCTTT. Translated, it gives CASSFLGTGNTEAFF. V and J are TRBV27 and TRBJ1-1, with 8 bases that match TRBD1. V trimming: 3 bases; J trimming: 1 base; junction bases outside the gene matches: 4. The CDR3 consists of 15 residues. Germline V gene sequence: CDR1 MNHEY, CDR2 SMNVEV (reference sequence).

This clone was seen a single time. The chain combines TRBV28 with TRBJ2-7; tentatively, D is TRBD1 (5 bases). There are 15 residues in the CDR3. Germline assignment: CDR1 MDHEN and CDR2 SYDVKM. V was clipped by 6 bases and J by 0 bases, with 15 bases between them. The CDR3, as DNA: TGTGCCAGCAGGGGATCTGACAGCCGCTCCTACGAGCAGTACTTC. Encoded protein: CASRGSDSRSYEQYF.

The chain links TRBV12-3 or TRBV12-4 to TRBJ1-4; D is unclear. CDR3 length: 13 amino acids. The germline V and J ends were trimmed by 6 bases and 8 bases, with 13 bases remaining between them. CDR3 protein: CASRREPWEKLFF. The DNA of the CDR3 is TGTGCCAGCAGACGGGAACCTTGGGAAAAACTGTTTTTT.

The rearrangement joins TRBV29-1 to TRBJ1-2, with 7 positions matching TRBD1. J was trimmed by 4 bases and V by 6 bases; bases with no gene match: 8. The CDR3 has 13 amino acids. CDR1 is SQVTM, CDR2 ANQGSEA, per germline. This CDR3 reads CSVELQGFYGYTF. CDR3 coding DNA: TGCAGCGTCGAATTACAGGGGTTCTATGGCTACACCTTC.

The CDR3: CASTGTGNTGELFF. In nucleotides, the CDR3 is TGCGCCAGTACCGGGACAGGGAACACCGGGGAGCTGTTTTTT. The gene calls are TRBV5-1 and TRBJ2-2, with 8 bases fitting TRBD1. From germline, CDR1 is SGHRS and CDR2 YFSETQ. The V gene end was trimmed by 8 bases and the J gene end by 1 base; junction bases not matched to a gene: 4. This CDR3 has 14 residues.

This sequence joins TRBV4-1 and TRBJ2-2; a weak D match, TRBD1 (5 bases). Trimming cost V 1 base and J 7 bases, with 22 bases left between them. The germline V gene has CDR1 MGHRA and CDR2 YSYEKL. The CDR3 spans 18 residues. CDR3 loop: CASSQVRSTMGLIGELFF. The CDR3 DNA sequence: TGCGCCAGCAGCCAAGTTCGAAGTACGATGGGGCTCATCGGGGAGCTGTTTTTT.

The chain links TRBV19 to TRBJ2-1, with 12 bases fitting TRBD1. Trimming cost V 7 bases and J 5 bases; bases outside gene matches: 6. The CDR3 length is 15 residues. Germline CDR1 is LNHDA and CDR2 is SQIVND (reference sequence). CDR3 DNA sequence: TGTGCCAGTAAAACGGGACAGGGGGCACACAATGAGCAGTTCTTC. It encodes CASKTGQGAHNEQFF.

This clone was seen a single time. The rearrangement uses TRBV5-6 and TRBJ1-1; TRBD1 is a possible D gene (5 bases). The V and J ends lost 4 bases and 6 bases respectively, with 19 bases between them. Per germline, CDR1 SGHDT and CDR2 YYEEEE. There are 15 residues in the CDR3. The CDR3 DNA is TGTGCCAGCAGCCCTGGCTATGGGCGGGGGGCTGAAGCTTTCTTT. This gives the protein CASSPGYGRGAEAFF. Drawing the rest from reference TRBV5-6 and TRBJ1-1, the complete variable domain is DAGVTQSPTHLIKTRGQQVTLRCSPKSGHDTVSWYQQALGQGPQFIFQYYEEEERQRGNFPDRFSGHQFPNYSSELNVNALLLGDSALYLCASSPGYGRGAEAFFGQGTRLTVV.

The V call is TRBV7-9, the J call TRBJ1-5; possible D gene TRBD1, 5 bases. The germline V and J ends were trimmed by 5 bases and 5 bases, with 13 bases remaining between them. Looked up from germline, CDR1 is SEHNR and CDR2 is FQNEAQ (reference sequence). This CDR3 spans 14 amino acids. The DNA of the CDR3 is TGTGCCAGCAGCGGTGGGGAGGGGTATCAGCCCCAGCATTTT. As protein: CASSGGEGYQPQHF.

The V and J genes are TRBV6-5 and TRBJ1-1; D gene unclear. The germline V gene encodes CDR1 MNHEY and CDR2 SVGAGI. V was trimmed by 4 bases and J by 1 base, leaving 7 bases between them. The CDR3 loop spans 13 amino acids. This CDR3 reads CASSFAGNTEAFF. The CDR3 DNA reads as TGTGCCAGCAGTTTCGCGGGGAACACTGAAGCTTTCTTT.

J is TRBJ2-7 and V is TRBV28; 7 bases line up with TRBD2. Germline V gives CDR1 MDHEN, CDR2 SYDVKM. Trimming removed 6 bases from V and 2 bases from J; junction bases left unmatched: 7. The CDR3 is made up of 14 amino acids. The CDR3 reads CASSWGGTTYEQYF. The CDR3 bases are TGTGCCAGCAGCTGGGGGGGGACGACCTACGAGCAGTACTTC.